Each of the 29 T cell receptor beta chains below was sequenced from the same sample in a study of OX40 agonist ivuxolimab in advanced cancers. TCRdb's copy holds only in-frame clones and misses some; the assay was immunoSEQ multiplex PCR. The sample contains tens of thousands of clones, under 90% of which appear only once. The material sequenced was CD4+ or CD8+ T cells sorted from blood, taken in a trial of the OX40 agonist ivuxolimab. The source is an adult with an advanced solid tumor such as melanoma, head and neck, liver or kidney cancer.

The genes are TRBV6-6 and TRBJ2-7; TRBD1 is a possible D gene (5 bases). CDR1 is MNHNY and CDR2 is SVGAGI in the germline V gene (reference sequence). Trimming cost V 2 bases and J 0 bases, with 8 bases left between them. This CDR3 has 14 amino acids. DNA of the CDR3: TGTGCCAGCAGTTACGCACAGGTCTCCTACGAGCAGTACTTC. Amino acids: CASSYAQVSYEQYF.

The chain employs TRBV6-6 and TRBJ1-5; D gene unclear. V was trimmed by 4 bases and J by 6 bases, leaving 10 bases between them. Germline values: CDR1 MNHNY, CDR2 SVGAGI (reference sequence). The CDR3 spans 13 residues. In nucleotides, the CDR3 is TGTGCCAGCAGTTCAACCCGAGGTCAGCCCCAGCATTTT. Protein product: CASSSTRGQPQHF.

The rearrangement joins TRBV7-9 to TRBJ2-6; 7 nucleotides line up with TRBD1. CDR1 and CDR2 (germline): SEHNR, FQNEAQ (reference sequence). Trimming cost V 2 bases and J 0 bases; bases outside gene matches: 10. The CDR3 is 19 amino acids. CDR3 DNA: TGTGCCAGCAGCTTAAAGGCAGGGGGTTCTCTCTCTGGGGCCAACGTCCTGACTTTC. Amino acid sequence: CASSLKAGGSLSGANVLTF.

This clone was counted at least ten times. The rearrangement joins TRBV4-2 to TRBJ1-1; 9 bases match TRBD1. CDR1 is LGHNA, CDR2 YNFKEQ, per germline. V lost 0 bases to trimming and J lost 5 bases; unmatched junction nucleotides: 10. The CDR3 consists of 17 residues. The CDR3 is CASSQDNWGQGRTEAFF. CDR3 bases: TGTGCCAGCAGCCAAGATAATTGGGGACAGGGTCGAACTGAAGCTTTCTTT.

This rearrangement joins TRBV4-1 to TRBJ2-1; 8 nucleotides align to TRBD2. V gave up 0 bases and J gave up 4 bases; unmatched junction bases: 11. The germline V gene encodes CDR1 MGHRA and CDR2 YSYEKL. The CDR3 covers 18 residues. The CDR3 is CASSQDPGGGLLYNEQFF. The CDR3 nucleotides are TGCGCCAGCAGCCAAGATCCTGGCGGGGGGCTGTTGTACAATGAGCAGTTCTTC.

The chain links TRBV11-2 to TRBJ2-7, with 9 bases aligning to TRBD1. This CDR3 is built from 14 residues. Germline CDR1 reads SGHAT; CDR2 reads FQNNGV. V was pared by 6 bases and J by 6 bases, with 9 bases of the junction left unmatched. CDR3: CASRPRDRDSEQYF. The CDR3 DNA reads TGTGCCAGCAGACCCCGGGACAGGGATAGCGAGCAGTACTTC.

This chain joins TRBV5-4 and TRBJ1-6; 9 bases are a match to TRBD1. Germline values: CDR1 SGHNT, CDR2 YYREEE (reference sequence). CDR3 size: 14 residues. Germline trimming cut 4 bases from V and 8 bases from J; bases unmatched to any gene: 4. This CDR3 is CASSTDRGHSPLHF. CDR3 nucleotides: TGTGCCAGCAGCACGGACAGGGGTCATTCACCCCTCCACTTT. Filled out from reference TRBV5-4 and TRBJ1-6, the complete variable domain reads ETGVTQSPTHLIKTRGQQVTLRCSSQSGHNTVSWYQQALGQGPQFIFQYYREEENGRGNFPPRFSGLQFPNYSSELNVNALELDDSALYLCASSTDRGHSPLHFGNGTRLTVT.

A few counts support this clone. The rearrangement joins TRBV5-8 to TRBJ2-3, with D uncertain. CDR3 length equals 15 residues. CDR1 and CDR2 (germline): SGHTS, YDEGEE. The germline V and J ends were trimmed by 0 bases and 0 bases, with 8 bases remaining between them. The CDR3 sequence is CASSLGRLSTDTQYF. The CDR3 region has the DNA TGTGCCAGCAGCTTGGGCAGGCTAAGCACAGATACGCAGTATTTT.

The V call is TRBV7-2, the J call TRBJ1-3, with D unresolved. From germline, CDR1 is SGHTA and CDR2 FQGNSA. This CDR3 spans 15 amino acids. Trimming cost V 3 bases and J 4 bases, with 13 bases left between them. CDR3 sequence (DNA): TGTGCCAGCAGCTTTGATACGGGGAACGGAAACACCATATATTTT. It encodes CASSFDTGNGNTIYF.

The J gene is TRBJ1-1, the V gene TRBV27, with 7 positions matching TRBD1. Germline values: CDR1 MNHEY, CDR2 SMNVEV (reference sequence). With 6 bases clipped from V and 7 bases from J, the junction kept 14 bases outside the gene matches. The CDR3 length is 15 residues. The CDR3, as DNA: TGTGCCAGCAGCACCCTTCTTGGGACAGATTATGAAGCTTTCTTT. As protein: CASSTLLGTDYEAFF.

The V call is TRBV27, the J call TRBJ2-7; D may be TRBD1 (5 bases). Germline V gene sequence: CDR1 MNHEY, CDR2 SMNVEV (reference sequence). V shed 7 bases and J shed 2 bases, with 15 bases lying between them. The CDR3 runs to 14 residues. The CDR3 DNA follows: TGTGCCAGCACCCGCCAGGGCAGTCCCTACGAGCAGTACTTC. This encodes CASTRQGSPYEQYF.

The chain joins TRBV7-9 to TRBJ2-2; TRBD2 matches at 7 bases. With V trimmed by 2 bases and J by 0 bases, 12 bases remained unmatched. This CDR3 is built from 19 residues. Per the germline V gene, CDR1 is SEHNR and CDR2 is FQNEAQ (reference sequence). In nucleotides, the CDR3 is TGTGCCAGCAGCTTAAAGTATCACGGGGCGGGAGCGAACACCGGGGAGCTGTTTTTT. Encoded protein: CASSLKYHGAGANTGELFF.

J is TRBJ2-1 and V is TRBV19; D might be TRBD2 (5 bases). The V end was cut by 3 bases, the J end by 2 bases, with 5 bases between. Germline assignment: CDR1 LNHDA and CDR2 SQIVND (reference sequence). This CDR3 contains 13 residues. The CDR3 DNA sequence: TGTGCCAGTAGTATGGAGGCCTACAATGAGCAGTTCTTC. Encoded protein: CASSMEAYNEQFF.

The CDR3 bases are TGTGCCTGGGGGCGGGAGAACACAGATACGCAGTATTTT. Its protein is CAWGRENTDTQYF. The chain links TRBV30 to TRBJ2-3; 7 nucleotides match TRBD2. The CDR3 has 13 residues. J was trimmed by 2 bases and V by 5 bases; bases with no gene match: 4. Germline V gives CDR1 GTSNPN, CDR2 SVGIG (reference sequence).

This clone occurred a few times. The V and J genes are TRBV5-5 and TRBJ2-7; D gene uncertain. Germline V gene data show CDR1 as SGHKS and CDR2 as YYEKEE (reference sequence). V lost 4 bases and J 6 bases, leaving 20 bases between the germline ends. This CDR3 comprises 15 residues. This CDR3 is CASSRIPSSLGEQYF. The CDR3 bases are TGTGCCAGCAGCCGAATTCCGTCTTCCCTTGGCGAGCAGTACTTC.

Points on this clone: One end of the junction does not line up with germline, which may come from a read error. The chain combines TRBV7-2 with TRBJ2-5; a weak D match, TRBD1 (6 bases). This CDR3 spans 15 amino acids. CDR1 and CDR2 from the germline V gene are SGHTA and FQGNSA. DNA for the CDR3: TGTGCCAGCAGCTCCTCGGGACACCCTGATCCCTCCCGACACTTC. This sequence encodes CASSSSGHPDPSRHF.

The chain has TRBV18 and TRBJ2-5; TRBD1 matches 8 bases. The CDR3 length is 15 residues. From germline, CDR1 is KGHSH and CDR2 LQKENI. The ends lost 6 bases at V and 5 bases at J; junction bases unmatched: 11. DNA for the CDR3: TGTGCCAGCTCTCTAAATCAGGGGGCTTGGGAGACCCAGTACTTC. This sequence encodes CASSLNQGAWETQYF.

The gene calls are TRBV7-6 and TRBJ2-7; D is undetermined. Deletions cut 7 bases from V and 3 bases from J, with 16 bases between. Germline V lookup: CDR1 SGHVS, CDR2 FNYEAQ. There are 14 residues in the CDR3. The CDR3, as DNA: TGTGCCAGCAAAATGGACGGGCGAAGCTACGAGCAGTACTTC. Amino acid sequence: CASKMDGRSYEQYF.

V and J are TRBV18 and TRBJ1-6; no firm D call. V lost 3 bases to trimming and J lost 4 bases, with 4 bases between them. Germline V gives CDR1 KGHSH, CDR2 LQKENI. This CDR3 has 13 residues. For the CDR3, the DNA is TGTGCCAGCTCACCTGAATATAATTCACCCCTCCACTTT. Amino acid sequence: CASSPEYNSPLHF.

The CDR3 reads CASSFYPGNSPLHF. CDR3 bases: TGTGCCAGCAGTTTCTACCCTGGGAATTCACCCCTCCACTTT. The chain recombines TRBV27 with TRBJ1-6; D is uncertain. Germline V gives CDR1 MNHEY, CDR2 SMNVEV (reference sequence). The CDR3 loop spans 14 amino acids. Trimming pared 3 bases from V and 7 bases from J, leaving 10 bases between.

This chain connects TRBV5-4 to TRBJ1-1; D gene uncertain. This CDR3 region has 12 residues. V shed 3 bases and J shed 3 bases, with 6 bases lying between them. Germline lookup yields CDR1 SGHNT and CDR2 YYREEE (reference sequence). CDR3 in amino acids: CASSWEDTEAFF. Here the CDR3 DNA reads TGTGCCAGCAGCTGGGAGGACACTGAAGCTTTCTTT.

This clone was recorded only once. The genes are TRBV19 and TRBJ1-4; D gene ambiguous. This CDR3 is 13 amino acids long. Germline CDR1 and CDR2: LNHDA and SQIVND (reference sequence). Trimming cost V 5 bases and J 5 bases, with 9 bases left between them. CDR3 loop: CASSGTANEKLFF. CDR3 nucleotide sequence: TGTGCCAGTAGTGGTACAGCAAATGAAAAACTGTTTTTT.

The V call is TRBV28, the J call TRBJ2-1; TRBD1 might be the D (6 bases). CDR1 is MDHEN, CDR2 SYDVKM, per germline. V was clipped by 4 bases and J by 8 bases, with 18 bases between them. This CDR3 spans 15 amino acids. The CDR3 reads CASSSLQGRTDEQFF. CDR3 bases: TGTGCCAGCAGTTCCCTCCAGGGGCGAACGGATGAGCAGTTCTTC. Filled out from reference TRBV28 and TRBJ2-1, the complete variable domain reads DVKVTQSSRYLVKRTGEKVFLECVQDMDHENMFWYRQDPGLGLRLIYFSYDVKMKEKGDIPEGYSVSREKKERFSLILESASTNQTSMYLCASSSLQGRTDEQFFGPGTRLTVL.

The chain has TRBV11-3 and TRBJ2-7, with a weak D call TRBD1 (5 bases). CDR1 is SGHNT and CDR2 is YENEEA in the germline V gene. This CDR3 comprises 14 residues. Trimming pared 1 base from V and 2 bases from J, leaving 9 bases between. CDR3 protein: CASSLGGPPYEQYF. For the CDR3, the DNA is TGTGCCAGCAGCTTAGGGGGCCCCCCCTACGAGCAGTACTTC.

The rearrangement links TRBV10-3 to TRBJ2-2; perhaps TRBD2 as D (5 bases). The CDR3 spans 12 residues. The germline V and J ends were trimmed by 6 bases and 6 bases, with 8 bases remaining between them. Germline V lookup: CDR1 ENHRY, CDR2 SYGVKD. CDR3 coding DNA: TGTGCCATCAGCGGACTGTCCGGGGAGCTGTTTTTT. It yields the protein CAISGLSGELFF.

This clone was counted only a few times. The V gene is TRBV10-3, the J gene TRBJ2-3, with 9 bases lining up with TRBD1. V lost 10 bases to trimming and J lost 2 bases; unmatched junction nucleotides: 4. The length of the CDR3 is 13 residues. CDR1 is ENHRY and CDR2 is SYGVKD in the germline V gene. The CDR3 DNA reads as TGTGCCACCACAGGGGGCCCCACAGATACGCAGTATTTT. It specifies CATTGGPTDTQYF.

The chain recombines TRBV15 with TRBJ1-3; a possible D gene is TRBD1 (6 bases). The CDR3 sequence is 15 residues long. Trimming removed 3 bases from V and 3 bases from J, with 12 bases in between. Looked up from germline, CDR1 is LNHNV and CDR2 is YYDKDF (reference sequence). The CDR3 nucleotides are TGTGCCACCAGCAGGGACAGCTCGTATGGAAACACCATATATTTT. This translates into CATSRDSSYGNTIYF.

The chain combines TRBV7-2 with TRBJ2-7; 9 nucleotides line up with TRBD2. The CDR3 is made up of 14 amino acids. Trimming cost V 3 bases and J 5 bases; bases outside gene matches: 5. Germline V gene data show CDR1 as SGHTA and CDR2 as FQGNSA. CDR3 in amino acids: CASSFGGGANEQYF. DNA of the CDR3: TGTGCCAGCAGCTTTGGCGGGGGGGCAAACGAGCAGTACTTC.

In DNA form, the CDR3 reads TGTGCCAGCAGCCCAACTCGGCAGGGAGGGGAGACCCAGTACTTC. This sequence encodes CASSPTRQGGETQYF. V is TRBV5-4 and J is TRBJ2-5, with TRBD2 matching 7 bases. This CDR3 region has 15 residues. Germline values: CDR1 SGHNT, CDR2 YYREEE (reference sequence). J gave up 5 bases and V 4 bases, and 11 bases lay outside the gene matches.